These 21 T cell receptor beta chains originate from one sample sequenced in a study of T cells in Graves' hyperthyroidism and ophthalmopathy. RNA transcripts provided the source from which TCR beta CDR3 regions were amplified. RT-PCR in the first round (using the HTBI primer set) targeted the TCR CDR3. MiXCR, applied by TCRdb to the multiplex PCR reads, yields one record per CDR3 protein. The repertoire holds 500,000 or so distinct CDR3 sequences, roughly 15% seen once, with around 17% in the top ten. The sequenced sample was blood. The origin of the receptors is a woman under 30 with Graves' ophthalmopathy.

This clonotype was observed a few times. The chain carries TRBV19 and TRBJ2-1, with 7 bases aligning to TRBD2. V shed 9 bases and J 4 bases; nucleotides not matched to a gene: 24. The CDR3 has 19 residues. Germline V gene sequence: CDR1 LNHDA, CDR2 SQIVND (reference sequence). The CDR3 DNA reads TGTGCCAGCGACGCAGGGTGGGAAACTAGCGCCGACCTTTACAATGAGCAGTTCTTC. Translation gives CASDAGWETSADLYNEQFF.

This clonotype has ten or more counts. This CDR3 reads CASSLGGLGTGELFF. CDR3 DNA: TGTGCCAGCAGCTTAGGGGGACTTGGGACCGGGGAGCTGTTTTTT. The chain employs TRBV11-3 and TRBJ2-2; a possible D gene is TRBD2 (6 bases). The CDR3 consists of 15 residues. The germline V gene has CDR1 SGHNT and CDR2 YENEEA. Trimming pared 1 base from V and 5 bases from J, leaving 11 bases between.

This clonotype occurred many times. This chain links TRBV5-1 with TRBJ2-5, with D unresolved. V lost 0 bases, J lost 2 bases, and 5 bases lay in between. CDR1 and CDR2 (germline): SGHRS, YFSETQ. The CDR3 is 13 amino acids. The CDR3 nucleotides are TGCGCCAGCAGCTTGGCGTCACAAGAGACCCAGTACTTC. Protein: CASSLASQETQYF.

At least ten counts were recorded for this clonotype. The rearrangement joins TRBV11-2 to TRBJ2-4, with 7 nucleotides matching TRBD1. Germline assignment: CDR1 SGHAT and CDR2 FQNNGV. J was trimmed by 6 bases and V by 6 bases; bases with no gene match: 14. The CDR3 length is 16 residues. The CDR3 DNA is TGTGCCAGCAGGAAGAAACCTACAGGGGATCTAAACATTCAGTACTTC. Translated, it gives CASRKKPTGDLNIQYF.

This clonotype was observed a single time. The chain has TRBV6-2 or TRBV6-3 and TRBJ1-5; 10 positions match TRBD1. The length of the CDR3 is 21 residues. CDR1 is MNHEY, CDR2 SVGEGT, per germline. V lost 1 base to trimming and J lost 0 bases; unmatched junction nucleotides: 15. CDR3 sequence: CASSYLRDRDRGLYSNQPQHF. The DNA for the CDR3 is TGTGCCAGCAGTTACTTAAGAGACCGGGACAGGGGACTTTATAGCAATCAGCCCCAGCATTTT.

This clonotype appeared many times. This sequence joins TRBV28 and TRBJ2-6; TRBD1 or TRBD2 may be the D gene (5 bases each). This CDR3 region has 17 residues. Trimming pared 4 bases from V and 1 base from J, leaving 14 bases between. CDR1 and CDR2 from the germline V gene are MDHEN and SYDVKM. The CDR3 sequence: CASSSPGRTSGANVLTF. The CDR3 DNA is TGTGCCAGCAGTTCCCCGGGACGTACATCTGGGGCCAACGTCCTGACTTTC.

This clonotype has ten or more counts. The CDR3 here is CAWTGDNYEQFF. Here the CDR3 DNA reads TGTGCCTGGACCGGGGACAACTATGAGCAGTTCTTC. The V gene is TRBV30, the J gene TRBJ2-1; maybe TRBD1 (6 bases). Germline V CDR1 and CDR2: GTSNPN, SVGIG (reference sequence). CDR3 length: 12 residues. Deletions cut 4 bases from V and 8 bases from J, with 12 bases between.

This clonotype was found a few times. The chain uses TRBV29-1 and TRBJ2-1, with 13 bases that match TRBD2. The V and J ends lost 1 base and 0 bases, in that order; junction bases with no gene match: 0. The CDR3 has 16 residues. CDR1 SQVTM and CDR2 ANQGSEA come from the germline V gene. This CDR3 reads CSVEGLAGGSYNEQFF. The CDR3 coding sequence is TGCAGCGTTGAAGGACTAGCGGGGGGCTCCTACAATGAGCAGTTCTTC.

Notes on this clonotype: The junction differs from germline at one of its ends, possibly a read error. V and J are TRBV20-1 and TRBJ1-1; D might be TRBD1 (6 bases). This CDR3 is 15 amino acids long. Germline V gives CDR1 DFQATT, CDR2 SNEGSKA (reference sequence). CDR3 loop: CSASTSGTLNTGAFF. In nucleotides, the CDR3 is TGCAGTGCTTCCACGTCCGGGACACTGAACACTGGAGCTTTCTTT.

Comments on this clonotype: Given a much more abundant clone one base away, this may be a read error. The genes are TRBV13 and TRBJ2-3; the D gene could be TRBD1 or TRBD2 (5 bases each). The germline V gene encodes CDR1 PRHDT and CDR2 FYEKMQ (reference sequence). This CDR3 is built from 12 residues. CDR3 sequence (DNA): TGTGCCAGCAAGGGGAGCACAGGTACGCAGTATTTT. Amino acid sequence: CASKGSTGTQYF.

V and J are TRBV27 and TRBJ1-6; TRBD1 is a possible D gene (6 bases). CDR3 length: 13 amino acids. Trimming removed 0 bases from V and 11 bases from J, with 8 bases in between. Looked up from germline, CDR1 is MNHEY and CDR2 is SMNVEV (reference sequence). Here the CDR3 reads CASSLSGGPPLHF. The CDR3 bases are TGTGCCAGCAGTTTATCTGGGGGGCCACCCCTCCACTTT.

This clonotype was observed at least ten times. This sequence joins TRBV3-1 and TRBJ2-1; tentative D call: TRBD1 (6 bases). The CDR3 contains 15 residues. V lost 3 bases, J lost 0 bases, and 9 bases lay in between. Germline V gives CDR1 LGHDT, CDR2 YNNKEL (reference sequence). DNA of the CDR3: TGTGCCAGCAGCCAGGACAGAAGCTCCTACAATGAGCAGTTCTTC. It specifies CASSQDRSSYNEQFF.

This clonotype was seen repeatedly, ten times or more. The J gene is TRBJ1-2, the V gene TRBV27, with TRBD1 matching 7 bases. CDR3 length: 15 amino acids. The germline V gene has CDR1 MNHEY and CDR2 SMNVEV (reference sequence). V was clipped by 4 bases and J by 4 bases; unmatched bases: 9. The DNA for the CDR3 is TGTGCCAGCAGTTCCGAACCGGGACAGACCTATGGCTACACCTTC. Residues: CASSSEPGQTYGYTF.

In its sample, this clonotype was seen many times. V and J are TRBV18 and TRBJ1-4; a weak D match, TRBD1 (6 bases). V was pared by 3 bases and J by 4 bases, with 15 bases between. CDR3 length equals 16 residues. Germline CDR1 reads KGHSH; CDR2 reads LQKENI. The CDR3 reads CASSPGPGTSNEKLFF. CDR3 sequence (DNA): TGTGCCAGCTCACCGGGCCCCGGGACAAGTAATGAAAAACTGTTTTTT.

This clonotype occurred many times. This sequence joins TRBV20-1 and TRBJ1-5; D is possibly TRBD1 (5 bases). Germline V gene sequence: CDR1 DFQATT, CDR2 SNEGSKA (reference sequence). The CDR3 runs to 13 residues. V was shortened by 4 bases and J by 3 bases, with 10 bases between the two germline ends. The CDR3 DNA sequence: TGCAGTGCTATGGGGCAAACCAATCAGCCCCAGCATTTT. Protein product: CSAMGQTNQPQHF.

This clonotype was seen ten or more times. The chain combines TRBV30 with TRBJ1-4; D is unresolved. The V end was cut by 2 bases, the J end by 3 bases, with 13 bases between. The CDR3 spans 15 residues. Germline values: CDR1 GTSNPN, CDR2 SVGIG (reference sequence). The CDR3 here is CAWSQRRAPNEKLFF. The CDR3 DNA reads TGTGCCTGGAGTCAACGAAGGGCGCCTAATGAAAAACTGTTTTTT.

This clonotype was detected ten times or more. CDR3 amino acids: CASRESLGTQYF. The CDR3 DNA is TGTGCCAGCAGAGAGTCTCTGGGTACGCAGTATTTT. The chain links TRBV12-3 or TRBV12-4 to TRBJ2-3, with D uncertain. The V gene lost 6 bases and the J gene lost 8 bases, with 12 bases spanning the gap. The CDR3 totals 12 residues.

V and J are TRBV7-9 and TRBJ2-7; 12 bases are a match to TRBD2. The CDR3 is 14 residues long. V was pared by 5 bases and J by 7 bases, with 6 bases of the junction left unmatched. Germline V CDR1 and CDR2: SEHNR, FQNEAQ (reference sequence). In DNA form, the CDR3 reads TGTGCCAGCAGCCCGACTAGCGGGAGCCAGGAGCAGTACTTC. Its translation is CASSPTSGSQEQYF.

This clonotype was recorded at least ten times. The chain is built from TRBV20-1 and TRBJ2-5; D not resolved. The CDR3 is made up of 14 amino acids. Germline loops: CDR1 DFQATT, CDR2 SNEGSKA (reference sequence). The V gene lost 0 bases and the J gene lost 5 bases, with 13 bases spanning the gap. The CDR3 loop is CSARDLDRTETQYF. As DNA, the CDR3 is TGCAGTGCTAGAGATTTGGACCGGACGGAGACCCAGTACTTC.

This clonotype was picked up a small number of times. The genes are TRBV30 and TRBJ1-1, with a tentative D call TRBD1 (6 bases). CDR3 size: 15 residues. The germline CDR1 and CDR2 sequences are GTSNPN and SVGIG (reference sequence). Trimming took 3 bases from V and 4 from J, leaving 18 bases between them. CDR3 coding DNA: TGTGCCTGGAGGCCATTGGACAGTGAGGCCACTGAAGCTTTCTTT. Protein product: CAWRPLDSEATEAFF. The whole variable domain, filled in from reference TRBV30 and TRBJ1-1, reads SQTIHQWPATLVQPVGSPLSLECTVEGTSNPNLYWYRQAAGRGLQLLFYSVGIGQISSEVPQNLSASRPQDRQFILSSKKLLLSDSGFYLCAWRPLDSEATEAFFGQGTRLTVV.

V is TRBV20-1 and J is TRBJ2-7; 8 nucleotides align to TRBD1. The ends lost 5 bases at V and 2 bases at J; junction bases unmatched: 8. This CDR3 contains 14 residues. In germline, CDR1 is DFQATT, CDR2 SNEGSKA (reference sequence). For the CDR3, the DNA is TGCAGTGCTTCAGGGGGCTCCATTACCTACGAGCAGTACTTC. Translated, it gives CSASGGSITYEQYF.